One and the same sample provided the 25 T cell receptor beta chains below, sequenced in a study of blood T cell repertoires in COVID-19. Clones were sequenced by immunoSEQ multiplex PCR, and TCRdb holds only the in-frame ones, with some missing. The sample records tens of thousands of clones, roughly 89% being singletons. Sample: peripheral blood. The origin of the receptors is a man aged 45-65 years with active COVID-19.

This chain uses TRBV6-1 with TRBJ2-2; D possibly corresponds to TRBD2 (5 bases). Trimming left V 2 bases short and J 3 bases short, with 7 bases between. The germline CDR1 and CDR2 sequences are MNHNS and SASEGT. The CDR3 consists of 14 residues. CDR3 nucleotide sequence: TGTGCCAGCAGTGAATGGGAGTACACCGGGGAGCTGTTTTTT. Translation gives CASSEWEYTGELFF.

V gene TRBV28 combines with J gene TRBJ2-7; D perhaps matches TRBD2 (6 bases). Trimming took 3 bases from V and 5 from J, leaving 11 bases between them. CDR1 MDHEN and CDR2 SYDVKM come from the germline V gene. The CDR3 sequence is 13 residues long. Here the CDR3 DNA reads TGTGCCAGCAGTTTTCTGTCGGGGGACGAGCAGTACTTC. Its protein is CASSFLSGDEQYF.

The chain employs TRBV7-2 and TRBJ2-7; D possibly corresponds to TRBD1 (6 bases). V was pared by 6 bases and J by 2 bases, with 11 bases between. Germline V gene lookup returns CDR1 SGHTA and CDR2 FQGNSA. The CDR3 length is 13 residues. CDR3 sequence: CASSRDRTYEQYF. CDR3 in DNA: TGTGCCAGCAGTCGAGACAGGACCTACGAGCAGTACTTC.

The V gene is TRBV5-4, the J gene TRBJ2-1; 12 bases match TRBD2. The CDR3 totals 17 residues. Germline trimming cut 0 bases from V and 6 bases from J; bases unmatched to any gene: 7. CDR1 and CDR2 (germline): SGHNT, YYREEE (reference sequence). CDR3 in amino acids: CASSLGATSGGLNEQFF. CDR3 in DNA: TGTGCCAGCAGCTTGGGCGCGACTAGCGGGGGACTCAATGAGCAGTTCTTC.

The rearrangement joins TRBV28 to TRBJ1-2; a possible D gene is TRBD1 (6 bases). The CDR3 is made up of 14 amino acids. Looked up from germline, CDR1 is MDHEN and CDR2 is SYDVKM. V was pared by 5 bases and J by 2 bases, with 12 bases between. The DNA for the CDR3 is TGTGCCAGCAGTGGTGGGACATTCAACTATGGCTACACCTTC. It is translated as CASSGGTFNYGYTF.

The chain recombines TRBV9 with TRBJ1-1; D unclear. With 4 bases removed from V and 0 bases from J, the gap between germline ends came to 16 bases. The germline V gene has CDR1 SGDLS and CDR2 YYNGEE. The CDR3 extends over 16 amino acids. CDR3 amino acids: CASSPRERGMNTEAFF. The CDR3 nucleotides read TGTGCCAGCAGCCCTCGAGAACGGGGAATGAACACTGAAGCTTTCTTT.

The chain recombines TRBV5-4 with TRBJ2-1; 10 positions match TRBD2. With V trimmed by 4 bases and J by 7 bases, 11 bases remained unmatched. Germline-derived CDR1 and CDR2 are SGHNT and YYREEE (reference sequence). The CDR3 sequence is 16 residues long. CDR3 sequence: CASSPARASGRNEQFF. DNA for the CDR3: TGTGCCAGCAGCCCCGCTAGGGCTAGCGGGAGAAATGAGCAGTTCTTC.

The chain is built from TRBV2 and TRBJ2-3, with 7 bases that match TRBD1. The germline gives CDR1 SNHLY, CDR2 FYNNEI. This CDR3 contains 16 residues. Losses at the gene ends were 4 bases for V and 3 bases for J; bases not matched to a gene: 10. CDR3 residues: CASSGLSRGKTDTQYF. The CDR3 region has the DNA TGTGCCAGCAGTGGCTTATCCAGGGGGAAGACAGATACGCAGTATTTT.

This chain joins TRBV2 and TRBJ1-1; D is unresolved. CDR1 is SNHLY and CDR2 is FYNNEI in the germline V gene. Trimming removed 7 bases from V and 1 base from J, with 7 bases in between. This CDR3 is 12 amino acids long. The CDR3 coding sequence is TGTGCCAGCAATCGGGAGAACACTGAAGCTTTCTTT. It specifies CASNRENTEAFF.

J is TRBJ1-4 and V is TRBV7-9, with D unresolved. CDR1 SEHNR and CDR2 FQNEAQ come from the germline V gene (reference sequence). The CDR3 spans 16 residues. The ends were cut back, 1 base at V and 0 bases at J, with 9 bases in the middle. DNA for the CDR3: TGTGCCAGCAGCTTAGGTAGTAAAGCAACTAATGAAAAACTGTTTTTT. This sequence encodes CASSLGSKATNEKLFF. The whole variable domain, filled in from reference TRBV7-9 and TRBJ1-4, reads DTGVSQNPRHKITKRGQNVTFRCDPISEHNRLYWYRQTLGQGPEFLTYFQNEAQLEKSRLLSDRFSAERPKGSFSTLEIQRTEQGDSAMYLCASSLGSKATNEKLFFGSGTQLSVL.

The gene calls are TRBV4-2 and TRBJ2-3; TRBD2 aligns across 8 bases. The length of the CDR3 is 18 residues. Per germline, CDR1 LGHNA and CDR2 YNFKEQ. V dropped 7 bases and J dropped 2; count of bases not matched to a gene: 17. The chain's CDR3 is CASTKGVVRGGTTDTQYF. CDR3 bases: TGTGCCAGCACCAAGGGGGTCGTTCGCGGGGGGACCACAGATACGCAGTATTTT.

This clone was seen a few times. This chain connects TRBV7-8 to TRBJ1-1, with D possibly matching TRBD1 (6 bases). CDR3 size: 14 residues. V lost 3 bases, J lost 4 bases, and 12 bases lay in between. Germline values: CDR1 SGHVS, CDR2 FQNEAQ. CDR3 protein: CASSFEQGSTEAFF. As DNA, the CDR3 is TGTGCCAGCAGCTTCGAACAGGGCTCCACTGAAGCTTTCTTT.

The J gene is TRBJ1-4, the V gene TRBV28, with 9 bases matching TRBD1. Germline loops: CDR1 MDHEN, CDR2 SYDVKM. The CDR3 spans 16 residues. Trimming removed 3 bases from V and 2 bases from J; junction bases left unmatched: 4. This CDR3 is CASSLTGGRTNEKLFF. CDR3 DNA: TGTGCCAGCAGTTTGACAGGGGGTAGGACTAATGAAAAACTGTTTTTT.

The chain links TRBV18 to TRBJ1-5; TRBD1 aligns across 7 bases. The CDR3 runs to 15 residues. Unmatched junction bases numbered 6, after V lost 3 bases and J lost 4 bases. Germline assignment: CDR1 KGHSH and CDR2 LQKENI. CDR3 sequence (DNA): TGTGCCAGCTCACCTTCGGGGACAGTAAATCAGCCCCAGCATTTT. Translation gives CASSPSGTVNQPQHF.

The rearrangement links TRBV28 to TRBJ1-2; D is unclear. Between the trimmed V and J ends, which lost 2 bases and 4 bases, there was a span of 14 bases. The CDR3 extends over 15 amino acids. Germline V gene lookup returns CDR1 MDHEN and CDR2 SYDVKM. The CDR3 nucleotides read TGTGCCAGCAGTTTAGCCCCCAGAACCACCTATGGCTACACCTTC. Protein sequence: CASSLAPRTTYGYTF.

This chain joins TRBV28 and TRBJ1-5; D not resolved. The CDR3 contains 15 residues. Germline CDR1 is MDHEN and CDR2 is SYDVKM. Trimming took 2 bases from V and 0 from J, leaving 8 bases between them. CDR3 sequence: CASSLGMSSNQPQHF. As DNA, the CDR3 is TGTGCCAGCAGTTTAGGCATGTCTAGCAATCAGCCCCAGCATTTT.

The CDR3 DNA follows: TGTGCCAGCAGCAAAAGGGCGGCGGGGGGGCCGACTTCCCCGTGGGAGACCCAGTACTTC. Amino acids: CASSKRAAGGPTSPWETQYF. The rearrangement uses TRBV21-1 and TRBJ2-5; TRBD2 reflects the table's D call only, with no check against the DNA. TRBV21-1 is a pseudogene. The CDR3 has 20 amino acids.

The V call is TRBV3-1 (or the pseudogene TRBV3-2), the J call TRBJ2-4; D is unresolved. CDR1 is LGHDT and CDR2 is YNNKEL in the germline V gene (reference sequence). The length of the CDR3 is 16 residues. Trimming took off 4 bases at V and 0 bases at J, with 13 bases between the two ends. The CDR3 DNA sequence: TGTGCCAGCAGCCTCTACAGTGAAGTAGCCAAAAACATTCAGTACTTC. It codes for CASSLYSEVAKNIQYF.

This chain uses TRBV6-5 with TRBJ1-5, with D unclear. The V and J ends lost 0 bases and 3 bases respectively, with 9 bases between them. Germline CDR1 and CDR2: MNHEY and SVGAGI. The CDR3 extends over 15 amino acids. The CDR3 region is CASSYSREPNQPQHF. The CDR3 DNA reads TGTGCCAGCAGTTACTCGAGGGAGCCCAATCAGCCCCAGCATTTT.

The V gene is TRBV9, the J gene TRBJ1-3; maybe TRBD1 (6 bases). CDR1 SGDLS and CDR2 YYNGEE come from the germline V gene. V was cut by 4 bases and J by 5 bases, with 16 bases left in between. This CDR3 region has 15 residues. The DNA of the CDR3 is TGTGCCAGCAGCCCATCGACAGGTTCGCGAAACACCATATATTTT. Residues: CASSPSTGSRNTIYF.

V usage is TRBV28 and J usage is TRBJ1-6; no definite D call. Germline-derived CDR1 and CDR2 are MDHEN and SYDVKM. Trimming stripped 2 bases from V and 8 bases from J, with 13 bases between. This CDR3 has 15 residues. The CDR3 is CASSLNGRRDSPLHF. The CDR3 coding sequence is TGTGCCAGCAGTTTAAACGGGAGAAGGGATTCACCCCTCCACTTT.

The CDR3 region is CASSFPGSYEQYF. As DNA, the CDR3 is TGTGCCAGCAGCTTTCCCGGCTCCTACGAGCAGTACTTC. The chain is built from TRBV7-9 and TRBJ2-7; D unclear. The V end was cut by 3 bases, the J end by 0 bases, with 6 bases between. Germline-derived CDR1 and CDR2 are SEHNR and FQNEAQ (reference sequence). The CDR3 loop spans 13 amino acids.

This chain uses TRBV7-2 with TRBJ2-1, with 9 bases identical to TRBD1. Trimming cost V 5 bases and J 4 bases; bases outside gene matches: 9. The CDR3 is 16 amino acids. Per germline, CDR1 SGHTA and CDR2 FQGNSA. The CDR3 protein is CASSKTGTGSYNEQFF. The CDR3 DNA reads TGTGCCAGCAGCAAAACCGGGACAGGGTCGTACAATGAGCAGTTCTTC.

CDR3 protein: CASSLDAWDRLYGYTF. In nucleotides, the CDR3 is TGTGCCAGCAGCTTAGATGCATGGGACAGACTCTATGGCTACACCTTC. V usage is TRBV7-2 and J usage is TRBJ1-2; TRBD1 matches 7 bases. V lost 1 base and J lost 4; bases outside the gene matches: 9. The germline V gene encodes CDR1 SGHTA and CDR2 FQGNSA. The CDR3 has 16 amino acids.

The rearrangement links TRBV27 to TRBJ2-2; D possibly corresponds to TRBD2 (5 bases). CDR3 length: 16 amino acids. The germline CDR1 and CDR2 sequences are MNHEY and SMNVEV (reference sequence). V lost 2 bases to trimming and J lost 1 base, with 11 bases between them. CDR3 sequence (DNA): TGTGCCAGCAGTTTAGTCGGACTGCAGAACACCGGGGAGCTGTTTTTT. Translated: CASSLVGLQNTGELFF.